Sequencing of this T cell receptor beta chain was carried out in a study of CD8 T cells in Susac syndrome. TCR beta sequencing covered blood CD8+ and CD4+ T cells. TEMRA cells were FACS-enriched, with CD8+ and CD4+ T cells isolated negatively. Notes on the study in general: That the number of individuals in its TCR sequencing and HLA analysis was relatively small was acknowledged by the study.

Comment on this clonotype: Its antigen is unknown.

V dropped 2 bases and J dropped 3 bases, with 7 bases sitting between them. CDR3 length: 13 residues. CDR1 and CDR2 (germline): LNHDA, SQIVND (reference sequence). Reverse transcription of about 0.5 to 1 ug RNA was performed with random hexamers. A multiplex approach, immunoSEQ multiplex PCR, amplified TCR beta CDR3 across 54 Vbeta and 13 Jbeta. TCRdb recomputed calls from the immunoSEQ multiplex PCR reads with MiXCR, one row per CDR3 protein. The data hold around 120,000 distinct CDR3 sequences, with around 94% observed a single time. The sequence derives from a human donor with multiple sclerosis. This rearrangement joins TRBV19 to TRBJ1-1; D unresolved. Material: CD4+ T cells from PBMCs. The CDR3 DNA follows: TGTGCCAGTAGTATAAGCGGGTACACTGAAGCTTTCTTT. Translation gives CASSISGYTEAFF. Supplemented by reference TRBV19 and TRBJ1-1, the full variable domain reads DGGITQSPKYLFRKEGQNVTLSCEQNLNHDAMYWYRQDPGQGLRLIYYSQIVNDFQKGDIAEGYSVSREKKESFPLTVTSAQKNPTAFYLCASSISGYTEAFFGQGTRLTVV.